The present T cell receptor beta chain was sequenced within a study of cytomegalovirus exposure and HLA in healthy donors. Overall study results and limits: The study listed 164 cytomegalovirus-associated TCR beta chains.

Use of 60 Vbeta and 13 Jbeta primers characterized the PCR. The protocol was immunoSEQ multiplex PCR, while the TCRdb copy is restricted to in-frame clones and leaves out a portion. The sample shows 85,000 to 100,000 clones, roughly 86% of them seen only once. Concerning this clone itself: Its matching antigen is unknown.

The sample was PBMCs. This TCR was recovered from a young woman in good health and CMV-seropositive.

The CDR3 DNA sequence: TGCAGCTCCCGGACTAGCGGGAGCCGTAATGAGCAGTTCTTC. Residues: CSSRTSGSRNEQFF. The chain uses TRBV29-1 and TRBJ2-1; 13 bases match TRBD2. This CDR3 comprises 14 residues. Germline V CDR1 and CDR2: SQVTM, ANQGSEA. The junction had 8 bases not matched to a gene; V was cut back by 8 bases and J by 7 bases.